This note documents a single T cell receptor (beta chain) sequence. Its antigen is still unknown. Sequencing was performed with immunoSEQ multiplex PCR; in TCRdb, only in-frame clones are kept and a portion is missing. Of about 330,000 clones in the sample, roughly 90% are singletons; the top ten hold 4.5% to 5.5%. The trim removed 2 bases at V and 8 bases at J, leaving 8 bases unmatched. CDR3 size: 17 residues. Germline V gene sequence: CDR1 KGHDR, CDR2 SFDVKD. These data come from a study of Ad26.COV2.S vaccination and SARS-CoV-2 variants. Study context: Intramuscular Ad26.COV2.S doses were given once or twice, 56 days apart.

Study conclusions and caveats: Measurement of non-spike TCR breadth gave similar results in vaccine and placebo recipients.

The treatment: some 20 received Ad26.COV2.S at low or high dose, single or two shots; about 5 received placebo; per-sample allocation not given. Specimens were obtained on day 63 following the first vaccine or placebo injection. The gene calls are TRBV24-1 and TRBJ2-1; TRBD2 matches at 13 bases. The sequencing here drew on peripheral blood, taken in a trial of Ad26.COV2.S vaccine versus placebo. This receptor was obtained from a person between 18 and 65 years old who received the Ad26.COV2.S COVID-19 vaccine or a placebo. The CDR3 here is CATSDSSGTSGIYEQFF. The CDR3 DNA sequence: TGTGCCACCAGTGATTCTTCCGGGACTAGCGGGATATATGAGCAGTTCTTC.